The 14 T cell receptor beta chains below come from one sample, sequenced in a study of PD-1 blockade in classical Hodgkin lymphoma. Time point defined: cycle 4 day 1 (C4D1), after more than five weeks of nivolumab. Each patient's relapse followed autologous stem cell transplantation, and brentuximab vedotin exposure varied. Purification of CD4+ T cells from thawed PBMCs was achieved by magnetic negative selection. TCRdb's table, derived via immunoSEQ multiplex PCR, lists solely in-frame clones and lacks some. The sample contains more than 25,000 clones, around 80% of which appear only once. The input for sequencing was CD4+ T cells from blood, taken before the fourth cycle of nivolumab. These receptors were collected from a human donor with classical Hodgkin lymphoma.

CDR3 coding DNA: TGTGCCAGCAGCTCCAGGGGGGGGTGGCAGCCCTACGAGCAGTACTTC. Protein: CASSSRGGWQPYEQYF. The V gene is TRBV11-2, the J gene TRBJ2-7, with D tentatively TRBD1 or TRBD2 (7 bases each). Germline-derived CDR1 and CDR2 are SGHAT and FQNNGV. This CDR3 comprises 16 residues. V dropped 4 bases and J dropped 2 bases, with 18 bases sitting between them.

As for this clone: Germline and junction disagree at one end, which may indicate a read error. This chain connects TRBV5-1 to TRBJ2-2; 8 bases are shared with TRBD1. CDR1 and CDR2 from the germline V gene are SGHRS and YFSETQ. This CDR3 has 15 residues. CDR3 amino acids: CASSLDRASTGELFF. The CDR3 DNA sequence: TGCGCCAGCAGTTTGGACAGGGCTAGCACCGGGGAGCTGTTTTTT.

This rearrangement joins TRBV5-1 to TRBJ2-4, with 8 bases identical to TRBD1. The CDR3 is 14 residues long. Germline lookup yields CDR1 SGHRS and CDR2 YFSETQ. V dropped 0 bases and J dropped 7; count of bases not matched to a gene: 3. CDR3 nucleotide sequence: TGCGCCAGCAGCTTGGGCCAGGGGGCCAACATTCAGTACTTC. This sequence encodes CASSLGQGANIQYF.

A single count supports this clone. This rearrangement joins TRBV30 to TRBJ1-4; D unresolved. Germline V gene lookup returns CDR1 GTSNPN and CDR2 SVGIG (reference sequence). V was shortened by 4 bases and J by 8 bases, with 29 bases between the two germline ends. The CDR3 is made up of 18 amino acids. Written as DNA, the CDR3 is TGTGCCTGGACTGTGGTTAGGGAAAAGACGCTCCGTATCGAAAAACTGTTTTTT. As protein: CAWTVVREKTLRIEKLFF.

V and J are TRBV5-1 and TRBJ1-1; D gene unclear. The germline V and J ends were trimmed by 5 bases and 0 bases, with 14 bases remaining between them. The CDR3 length is 15 residues. CDR1 is SGHRS and CDR2 is YFSETQ in the germline V gene. This CDR3 reads CASSPNPRMNTEAFF. The CDR3 DNA is TGCGCCAGCAGTCCAAACCCCAGGATGAACACTGAAGCTTTCTTT.

As DNA, the CDR3 is TGTGCCAGCAGGGATTACCGCGCGTTCGAGGGGAAGAGGGGCTACACCTTC. Translating gives CASRDYRAFEGKRGYTF. J is TRBJ1-2 and V is TRBV2; D is perhaps TRBD1 (5 bases). This CDR3 has 17 residues. The germline V gene encodes CDR1 SNHLY and CDR2 FYNNEI. The V gene lost 6 bases and the J gene lost 8 bases, with 28 bases spanning the gap.

The chain uses TRBV15 and TRBJ1-1; D might be TRBD1 (5 bases). V was clipped by 0 bases and J by 5 bases, with 10 bases between them. Germline loops: CDR1 LNHNV, CDR2 YYDKDF (reference sequence). This CDR3 spans 14 amino acids. The CDR3 loop is CATSRDIGGTEAFF. The CDR3, as DNA: TGTGCCACCAGCAGAGATATCGGGGGAACTGAAGCTTTCTTT.

The chain recombines TRBV5-1 with TRBJ2-2, with 13 positions matching TRBD2. CDR1 SGHRS and CDR2 YFSETQ come from the germline V gene. CDR3 length equals 21 residues. The V segment lost 0 bases and the J segment 5 bases; nucleotides outside the gene matches: 16. The CDR3 DNA follows: TGCGCCAGCAGCTTGGTTCCTGGACAGACTAGCGGGGGGCCGGGGACCGGGGAGCTGTTTTTT. Protein: CASSLVPGQTSGGPGTGELFF.

This rearrangement joins TRBV5-1 to TRBJ2-1; 11 bases agree with TRBD1. The CDR3 contains 15 residues. V lost 3 bases and J lost 6; bases outside the gene matches: 5. CDR1 is SGHRS, CDR2 YFSETQ, per germline. In DNA, the CDR3 is TGCGCCAGCAGCTATTCCGGGACAGGGGGCAATGAGCAGTTCTTC. Translated: CASSYSGTGGNEQFF.

J is TRBJ2-4 and V is TRBV19, with TRBD1 identical over 7 bases. This CDR3 has 15 residues. Trimming at V came to 6 bases and at J to 1 base, leaving 6 bases not matched to a gene. Germline loops: CDR1 LNHDA, CDR2 SQIVND (reference sequence). CDR3 region: CASSRGQAAKNIQYF. The CDR3 coding sequence is TGTGCCAGTAGCCGTGGACAGGCTGCCAAAAACATTCAGTACTTC.

The chain carries TRBV11-1 and TRBJ2-5, with 10 positions matching TRBD2. The V and J ends lost 6 bases and 1 base, in that order; junction bases with no gene match: 5. The CDR3 covers 15 residues. Germline-derived CDR1 and CDR2 are SGHAT and FQDESV (reference sequence). DNA for the CDR3: TGTGCCAGCAGACTCACTAGCGGGGTCCAAGAGACCCAGTACTTC. Translation gives CASRLTSGVQETQYF.

This clone was picked up one time. This rearrangement joins TRBV7-9 to TRBJ2-7; 8 bases are shared with TRBD1. This CDR3 spans 15 amino acids. CDR1 and CDR2 (germline): SEHNR, FQNEAQ (reference sequence). The J segment lost 9 bases and the V segment lost 5 bases, leaving 15 bases of the junction unmatched. CDR3 sequence reads: CASSPSGTGPRGQYF. DNA of the CDR3: TGTGCCAGCAGCCCCTCGGGGACAGGACCGAGAGGGCAGTACTTC.

The chain recombines TRBV11-2 with TRBJ1-6; D not certain. The V gene's germline CDR1 is SGHAT and CDR2 FQNNGV. CDR3 length: 14 amino acids. Trimming stripped 5 bases from V and 5 bases from J, with 10 bases between. In DNA, the CDR3 is TGTGCCAGCAGCCCGGACGGGAATAATTCACCCCTCCACTTT. Protein: CASSPDGNNSPLHF.

This sequence joins TRBV7-2 and TRBJ2-7; 9 nucleotides line up with TRBD2. The CDR3 sequence is 15 residues long. With V trimmed by 5 bases and J by 2 bases, 7 bases remained unmatched. The V gene's germline CDR1 is SGHTA and CDR2 FQGNSA. Here the CDR3 reads CASSPPASGAYEQYF. DNA of the CDR3: TGTGCCAGCAGCCCCCCAGCTAGCGGGGCCTACGAGCAGTACTTC.